The 8 T cell receptor beta chains in this list originate from one sample, sequenced in a study of cytomegalovirus exposure and HLA in healthy donors listed by TCRdb under 2017. Libraries were made using the immunoSEQ multiplex PCR assay. For the multiplex PCR, a mixture combining 60 forward primers for TCR Vbeta segments and 13 reverse primers for TCR Jbeta segments was used. This is the immuneACCESS table as TCRdb keeps it, with only in-frame sequences that have V and J called. A part of the clones is gone; compared with another copy, unresolved V genes explain less than half, and the rest is unexplained. This sample holds about 160,000 clones; 65% to 80% were observed only once. Clones ranked in the top ten supply 1.6% of the sample. Sample: PBMCs. The receptors derive from a woman younger than 45 in good health and CMV-seronegative.

This chain links TRBV6-1 with TRBJ2-7, with 10 bases aligning to TRBD1. Germline CDR1 reads MNHNS; CDR2 reads SASEGT. V shed 2 bases, J shed 7 bases, and the junction held 11 bases outside the gene matches. The CDR3 is 16 amino acids. DNA for the CDR3: TGTGCCAGCAGTGAAAGATCGAGACAGGGGGCAAAGGAGCAGTACTTC. It translates to CASSERSRQGAKEQYF.

The chain couples TRBV6-6 to TRBJ2-7, with 10 bases matching TRBD1. The J segment lost 0 bases and the V segment lost 6 bases, leaving 5 bases of the junction unmatched. Germline values: CDR1 MNHNY, CDR2 SVGAGI (reference sequence). CDR3 length equals 15 residues. The CDR3 nucleotides are TGTGCCAGCAGCAAGGGGACAGGGGACTCCTACGAGCAGTACTTC. It is translated as CASSKGTGDSYEQYF.

This sequence joins TRBV10-3 and TRBJ1-5; TRBD1 aligns across 7 bases. The CDR3 spans 14 residues. CDR1 is ENHRY and CDR2 is SYGVKD in the germline V gene. Trimming took 3 bases from V and 8 from J; bases not matched to a gene: 7. CDR3 in DNA: TGTGCCATCAGTGACCAGGGGGGCACCAAGCCCCAGCATTTT. It encodes CAISDQGGTKPQHF.

The gene calls are TRBV5-6 and TRBJ2-1; 15 bases match TRBD2. Per germline, CDR1 SGHDT and CDR2 YYEEEE. J gave up 10 bases and V 4 bases, and 12 bases lay outside the gene matches. The length of the CDR3 is 17 residues. CDR3: CASSRTSGRAPGLEQFF. CDR3 DNA: TGTGCCAGCAGCCGGACTAGCGGGAGGGCCCCCGGGTTGGAGCAGTTCTTC. Looking up the rest from reference TRBV5-6 and TRBJ2-1 gives the full variable domain: DAGVTQSPTHLIKTRGQQVTLRCSPKSGHDTVSWYQQALGQGPQFIFQYYEEEERQRGNFPDRFSGHQFPNYSSELNVNALLLGDSALYLCASSRTSGRAPGLEQFFGPGTRLTVL.

This chain uses TRBV5-1 with TRBJ2-7; 8 bases are shared with TRBD1. There are 14 residues in the CDR3. V lost 4 bases to trimming and J lost 5 bases; unmatched junction nucleotides: 8. CDR1 is SGHRS and CDR2 is YFSETQ in the germline V gene. The CDR3 loop reads CASSNRDRLDEQYF. For the CDR3, the DNA is TGCGCCAGCAGCAACCGGGACAGGCTTGACGAGCAGTACTTC.

There are a few counts of this clone. This chain uses TRBV27 with TRBJ2-2, with 9 bases aligning to TRBD2. This CDR3 is built from 15 residues. Germline values: CDR1 MNHEY, CDR2 SMNVEV (reference sequence). After removal of 8 bases from V and 3 bases from J, the junction contained 7 bases not matched to a gene. The CDR3 spells CASGIAGEDTGELFF. CDR3 bases: TGTGCCAGCGGAATAGCGGGAGAGGACACCGGGGAGCTGTTTTTT.

This chain links TRBV7-2 with TRBJ2-1; D is perhaps TRBD1 (5 bases). The CDR3 is 14 residues long. The V and J ends lost 8 bases and 0 bases respectively, with 11 bases between them. CDR1 is SGHTA, CDR2 FQGNSA, per germline. The CDR3 DNA follows: TGTGCCAGCGGGGCGCTGAGCTCCTACAATGAGCAGTTCTTC. Translating it yields CASGALSSYNEQFF.

The chain carries TRBV5-6 and TRBJ2-3; 8 bases are shared with TRBD2. CDR1 and CDR2 (germline): SGHDT, YYEEEE. The CDR3 extends over 16 amino acids. J gave up 0 bases and V 0 bases, and 3 bases lay outside the gene matches. DNA of the CDR3: TGTGCCAGCAGCTTGGGGGGACTAGGGAGCACAGATACGCAGTATTTT. Translation gives CASSLGGLGSTDTQYF. Looking up the rest from reference TRBV5-6 and TRBJ2-3 gives the full variable domain: DAGVTQSPTHLIKTRGQQVTLRCSPKSGHDTVSWYQQALGQGPQFIFQYYEEEERQRGNFPDRFSGHQFPNYSSELNVNALLLGDSALYLCASSLGGLGSTDTQYFGPGTRLTVL.